The clone carrying this TCR beta chain has ten or more counts. Its antigen is currently unknown. This sample is drawn from a study of molecular identifiers for immune sequencing clone quantification. Study-wide results and limits: Naive cells had under 1% of molecules in clones above 20 RNA copies, effectors over 97%. A single cell's spiked Jurkat TCR RNA was reportedly detectable among 900,000 to 1,000,000 naive cells.

Previously described methods and listed TCR primers were used for bulk TCR libraries. One entry per CDR3 protein results from TCRdb running MiXCR on the PCR reads. Among about 640,000 distinct CDR3 sequences listed, 15% to 20% were seen once. Between the trimmed V and J ends, which lost 1 base and 5 bases, there was a span of 15 bases. This CDR3 has 16 amino acids. Germline-derived CDR1 and CDR2 are SEHNR and FQNEAQ (reference sequence). Researchers sorted naive CD8 T cells as cells that were CD8+CD4-CCR7+CD45RA+. Material for sequencing was naive CD8+ T cells from blood, with Jurkat cell RNA spiked in. The subset here: FACS-sorted CD8+CD4-CCR7+CD45RA+ naive T cells. The chain couples TRBV7-9 to TRBJ2-1; D is possibly TRBD1 or TRBD2 (5 bases each). The origin of this receptor is a human donor in good health. Some libraries in this study had Jurkat cell RNA spiked in. The CDR3 bases are TGTGCCAGCAGCTTAGTCCCCCGGGGCGTCCACAATGAGCAGTTCTTC. Its translation is CASSLVPRGVHNEQFF.